Each of the 9 T cell receptor beta chains below was sequenced from the same sample in a study of shared clonotypes between healthy human individuals. Measured with immunoSEQ multiplex PCR; TCRdb has only the in-frame clones, and not every one. The sample contains 2 million to 2.5 million clones, approximately 95% of which appear only once. Sequenced sample: naive CD4+ T cells sorted from blood. Subset: CD45RA+ positively selected. The receptors were sampled from a man aged 18 to 30 in good health.

The genes are TRBV7-2 and TRBJ1-2; no definite D call. The V and J ends lost 7 bases and 0 bases respectively, with 15 bases between them. The CDR3 is 15 residues long. The germline CDR1 and CDR2 sequences are SGHTA and FQGNSA. This CDR3 reads CASTENGRSNYGYTF. The CDR3, as DNA: TGTGCCAGCACCGAAAACGGGAGATCTAACTATGGCTACACCTTC.

The chain couples TRBV29-1 to TRBJ1-1; possibly TRBD1 for D (6 bases). Germline CDR1 reads SQVTM; CDR2 reads ANQGSEA. V was trimmed by 5 bases and J by 1 base, leaving 11 bases between them. The CDR3 covers 13 residues. DNA for the CDR3: TGCAGCGTTATGCAGGGGTGGAACACTGAAGCTTTCTTT. Encoded protein: CSVMQGWNTEAFF.

The chain is built from TRBV18 and TRBJ1-5, with 8 nucleotides matching TRBD1. Unmatched junction bases numbered 6, after V lost 6 bases and J lost 5 bases. The CDR3 is 14 amino acids. In germline, CDR1 is KGHSH, CDR2 LQKENI. CDR3: CASSPTGADQPQHF. The CDR3 DNA follows: TGTGCCAGCTCCCCGACAGGGGCGGATCAGCCCCAGCATTTT.

The gene calls are TRBV7-9 and TRBJ1-5; D uncertain. The CDR3 is made up of 15 amino acids. V shed 5 bases and J shed 0 bases, with 11 bases lying between them. Per germline, CDR1 SEHNR and CDR2 FQNEAQ (reference sequence). The CDR3, as DNA: TGTGCCAGCAGCCCCGACGGACTTAGCAATCAGCCCCAGCATTTT. Amino acid sequence: CASSPDGLSNQPQHF. The whole variable domain, remainder taken from reference TRBV7-9 and TRBJ1-5, is DTGVSQNPRHKITKRGQNVTFRCDPISEHNRLYWYRQTLGQGPEFLTYFQNEAQLEKSRLLSDRFSAERPKGSFSTLEIQRTEQGDSAMYLCASSPDGLSNQPQHFGDGTRLSIL.

As regards this clone: Other DNA sequences within the sample encode an identical CDR3. The chain combines TRBV7-2 with TRBJ1-5; weak D call: TRBD1 (6 bases). The CDR3 extends over 15 amino acids. The V end was cut by 5 bases, the J end by 1 base, with 12 bases between. Germline V gene sequence: CDR1 SGHTA, CDR2 FQGNSA. The CDR3 DNA reads TGTGCCAGCAGCCTTCAGGGGATAAGCAATCAGCCCCAGCATTTT. Translation: CASSLQGISNQPQHF.

This clone was recorded once. The chain uses TRBV29-1 and TRBJ2-7, with TRBD2 as a possible D gene (6 bases). CDR3 length: 15 residues. Germline CDR1 and CDR2: SQVTM and ANQGSEA. The V end was cut by 5 bases, the J end by 3 bases, with 20 bases between. CDR3 coding DNA: TGCAGCGTTCCTGACCCCTCCGGGAGTGGCTACGAGCAGTACTTC. Its translation is CSVPDPSGSGYEQYF.

The chain has TRBV5-1 and TRBJ2-2; D not resolved. The V end lost 2 bases, the J end lost 1 base, and 9 bases lay between the germline ends. Germline CDR1 reads SGHRS; CDR2 reads YFSETQ. There are 15 residues in the CDR3. In nucleotides, the CDR3 is TGCGCCAGCAGCTTCTCAGTACAGAACACCGGGGAGCTGTTTTTT. Its protein product is CASSFSVQNTGELFF. Complete variable domain (other parts from reference TRBV5-1 and TRBJ2-2): KAGVTQTPRYLIKTRGQQVTLSCSPISGHRSVSWYQQTPGQGLQFLFEYFSETQRNKGNFPGRFSGRQFSNSRSEMNVSTLELGDSALYLCASSFSVQNTGELFFGEGSRLTVL.

V and J are TRBV27 and TRBJ2-7, with a tentative D call TRBD1 (6 bases). Trimming took 5 bases from V and 6 from J, leaving 17 bases between them. CDR1 and CDR2 from the germline V gene are MNHEY and SMNVEV (reference sequence). The CDR3 is 14 residues long. CDR3 in DNA: TGTGCCAGCAGTAATACAGGGCAACTCGGCGAGCAGTACTTC. Its protein is CASSNTGQLGEQYF.

V usage is TRBV19 and J usage is TRBJ1-4; TRBD1 agrees at 7 bases. Germline CDR1 LNHDA, CDR2 SQIVND (reference sequence). This CDR3 comprises 15 residues. The J segment lost 6 bases and the V segment lost 6 bases, leaving 10 bases of the junction unmatched. The CDR3 here is CASRTNRGGDEKLFF. The CDR3 DNA follows: TGTGCCAGTAGAACTAACAGGGGTGGGGATGAAAAACTGTTTTTT.